These 15 T cell receptor beta chains originate from one sample sequenced in a study of blood T cell repertoires in COVID-19. Repertoires were generated with immunoSEQ multiplex PCR, while TCRdb's copy carries only in-frame clones and drops some. This table has some 100,000 clones, just under 80% appearing once. Sequenced: peripheral blood. All receptors derive from an older man with active or convalescent COVID-19.

The rearrangement joins TRBV3-1 (or the pseudogene TRBV3-2) to TRBJ2-7, with a tentative D call TRBD2 (7 bases). V was clipped by 4 bases and J by 4 bases, with 11 bases between them. The CDR3 spans 13 residues. Germline assignment: CDR1 LGHDT and CDR2 YNNKEL (reference sequence). The DNA of the CDR3 is TGTGCCAGCAGCCGAAGGGGGGGTTACGAGCAGTACTTC. Protein: CASSRRGGYEQYF.

This clone was recorded once. This sequence joins TRBV5-1 and TRBJ1-6; TRBD1 might be the D (6 bases). Germline-derived CDR1 and CDR2 are SGHRS and YFSETQ. The V end lost 3 bases, the J end lost 0 bases, and 16 bases lay between the germline ends. There are 18 residues in the CDR3. The CDR3 region has the DNA TGCGCCAGCAGCTGGAGGATGGGGGCCAGCTCCTATAATTCACCCCTCCACTTT. It encodes CASSWRMGASSYNSPLHF.

The CDR3 reads CAWSVVQGYVDTEAFF. As DNA, the CDR3 is TGTGCCTGGAGTGTAGTACAGGGATACGTGGACACTGAAGCTTTCTTT. This sequence joins TRBV30 and TRBJ1-1, with D possibly TRBD1 on 6 matching bases. The CDR3 consists of 16 residues. CDR1 is GTSNPN, CDR2 SVGIG, per germline (reference sequence). Trimming stripped 0 bases from V and 3 bases from J, with 17 bases between.

The chain recombines TRBV19 with TRBJ1-6; possible D gene TRBD1, 5 bases. Trimming stripped 4 bases from V and 10 bases from J, with 17 bases between. In germline, CDR1 is LNHDA, CDR2 SQIVND (reference sequence). The CDR3 totals 15 residues. This CDR3 is CASSTRPGGSSPLHF. The CDR3 coding sequence is TGTGCCAGTAGTACGCGCCCGGGGGGTTCGTCACCCCTCCACTTT.

The chain couples TRBV7-9 to TRBJ2-1; a possible D gene is TRBD2 (6 bases). Trimming pared 5 bases from V and 8 bases from J, leaving 16 bases between. This CDR3 comprises 14 residues. In germline, CDR1 is SEHNR, CDR2 FQNEAQ (reference sequence). The DNA of the CDR3 is TGTGCCAGCAGCCCCGGACTATTGACAGATGAGCAGTTCTTC. It codes for CASSPGLLTDEQFF.

This clone was detected only a few times. The J gene is TRBJ2-5, the V gene TRBV7-2, with TRBD1 as a possible D gene (5 bases). The CDR3 consists of 14 residues. Germline V CDR1 and CDR2: SGHTA, FQGNSA. Deletions cut 3 bases from V and 4 bases from J, with 12 bases between. The CDR3 region has the DNA TGTGCCAGCAGCTTGGGCAGGGTGGCAGAGACCCAGTACTTC. Translated, it gives CASSLGRVAETQYF.

This chain joins TRBV5-5 and TRBJ2-7, with 9 bases identical to TRBD1. In germline, CDR1 is SGHKS, CDR2 YYEKEE (reference sequence). After removal of 3 bases from V and 7 bases from J, the junction contained 11 bases not matched to a gene. This CDR3 has 15 amino acids. For the CDR3, the DNA is TGTGCCAGCAGCTCTACAGGGGGCTTGGCTGAAGAGCAGTACTTC. Its translation: CASSSTGGLAEEQYF.

The chain uses TRBV30 and TRBJ1-6, with D uncertain. Germline CDR1 and CDR2: GTSNPN and SVGIG (reference sequence). V was pared by 3 bases and J by 0 bases, with 15 bases between. The CDR3 is made up of 17 amino acids. CDR3: CAWRGWEESSYNSPLHF. Written as DNA, the CDR3 is TGTGCCTGGAGGGGTTGGGAGGAAAGCTCCTATAATTCACCCCTCCACTTT.

The rearrangement uses TRBV14 and TRBJ1-1, with D possibly matching TRBD1 (5 bases). The V end lost 4 bases, the J end lost 6 bases, and 12 bases lay between the germline ends. This CDR3 contains 13 residues. Germline V gene data show CDR1 as SGHDN and CDR2 as FVKESK. The CDR3 DNA reads as TGTGCCAGCAGCCGGTGGGGGGATGCTGAAGCTTTCTTT. Encoded protein: CASSRWGDAEAFF.

V gene TRBV24-1 combines with J gene TRBJ2-1, with TRBD1 matching over 7 bases. CDR1 and CDR2 (germline): KGHDR, SFDVKD. The V segment lost 4 bases and the J segment 5 bases; nucleotides outside the gene matches: 10. The CDR3 runs to 16 residues. This CDR3 is CATSDSRGRGNNEQFF. In nucleotides, the CDR3 is TGTGCCACCAGTGACTCTAGGGGGCGCGGCAACAATGAGCAGTTCTTC.

The chain carries TRBV18 and TRBJ2-4; 12 nucleotides agree with TRBD1. Germline V gene sequence: CDR1 KGHSH, CDR2 LQKENI. The length of the CDR3 is 19 residues. V lost 1 base and J lost 1; bases outside the gene matches: 8. The CDR3 reads CASSPLPGQGALAKNIQYF. CDR3 in DNA: TGTGCCAGCTCACCACTCCCGGGACAGGGGGCGCTTGCCAAAAACATTCAGTACTTC.

This chain links TRBV19 with TRBJ1-1; D is ambiguous. The CDR3 totals 14 residues. V shed 3 bases and J shed 4 bases, with 12 bases lying between them. Germline values: CDR1 LNHDA, CDR2 SQIVND (reference sequence). In DNA form, the CDR3 reads TGTGCCAGTAGTATCGCGGGAAGGGTCACTGAAGCTTTCTTT. Amino acids: CASSIAGRVTEAFF.

The chain uses TRBV7-2 and TRBJ2-3; 8 nucleotides agree with TRBD2. CDR1 and CDR2 from the germline V gene are SGHTA and FQGNSA. The V gene end was trimmed by 1 base and the J gene end by 0 bases; junction bases not matched to a gene: 6. The CDR3 extends over 17 amino acids. CDR3 residues: CASSLDGGGPSTDTQYF. The CDR3, as DNA: TGTGCCAGCAGCTTAGATGGCGGGGGGCCTAGCACAGATACGCAGTATTTT.

This chain uses TRBV12-3 or TRBV12-4 with TRBJ1-5, with a possible D match to TRBD1 (6 bases). Trimming left V 4 bases short and J 5 bases short, with 9 bases between. The CDR3 is 13 residues long. CDR3 protein: CASSSNRDQPQHF. The CDR3 DNA is TGTGCCAGCAGTTCTAACAGGGATCAGCCCCAGCATTTT.

The table lists this clone with a count of one. The J gene is TRBJ1-2, the V gene TRBV24-1; 8 nucleotides align to TRBD1. The germline CDR1 and CDR2 sequences are KGHDR and SFDVKD. The CDR3 runs 14 residues. V lost 10 bases and J lost 8; bases outside the gene matches: 14. Written as DNA, the CDR3 is TGTGCCACGTCGGGACAGGAAGACTTTGGGGGCTACACCTTC. Its translation is CATSGQEDFGGYTF.